This passage covers 24 T cell receptor beta chains from one sample sequenced in a study of shared clonotypes between healthy human individuals. Generated by immunoSEQ multiplex PCR, the TCRdb table keeps only in-frame clones and is missing some. Counted here are over a million clones, 96% occurring once; the ten biggest clones make up approximately 1.1%. The sequenced material came from naive CD4+ T cells sorted from blood. Subset specified: CD45RA+ positively selected. These receptors came from a man younger than 45 in good health.

This chain joins TRBV10-2 and TRBJ2-1; possibly TRBD1 or TRBD2 for D (5 bases each). Germline V gene lookup returns CDR1 WSHSY and CDR2 SAAADI. V lost 3 bases and J 5 bases, leaving 11 bases between the germline ends. CDR3 length: 14 amino acids. Written as DNA, the CDR3 is TGCGCCAGCAGTGAAAAGGGACGGAACAATGAGCAGTTCTTC. It specifies CASSEKGRNNEQFF.

The chain uses TRBV28 and TRBJ2-1; 7 bases match TRBD2. This CDR3 is built from 20 residues. V trimming: 6 bases; J trimming: 4 bases; junction bases outside the gene matches: 24. Germline values: CDR1 MDHEN, CDR2 SYDVKM. This chain's CDR3 is CASSFFKAGYSYNIYNEQFF. In DNA form, the CDR3 reads TGTGCCAGCAGCTTTTTCAAAGCGGGATACTCTTACAACATATACAATGAGCAGTTCTTC.

This clone was recorded once. This sample includes further DNA sequences coding for the same CDR3. V is TRBV9 and J is TRBJ2-3; D perhaps matches TRBD2 (6 bases). The CDR3 runs 14 residues. The germline gives CDR1 SGDLS, CDR2 YYNGEE. Between the trimmed V and J ends, which lost 0 bases and 4 bases, there was a span of 9 bases. This chain's CDR3 is CASSVVGGADTQYF. The CDR3 region has the DNA TGTGCCAGCAGCGTAGTTGGAGGGGCAGATACGCAGTATTTT.

The CDR3 protein is CASSFGLGNQPQHF. CDR3 bases: TGCGCCAGCAGCTTCGGACTCGGCAATCAGCCCCAGCATTTT. This chain links TRBV5-1 with TRBJ1-5; no reliable D call. The CDR3 contains 14 residues. The V end was cut by 2 bases, the J end by 2 bases, with 8 bases between. The germline gives CDR1 SGHRS, CDR2 YFSETQ.

The V call is TRBV5-4, the J call TRBJ2-1; 7 bases line up with TRBD2. With 0 bases clipped from V and 5 bases from J, the junction kept 2 bases outside the gene matches. Germline values: CDR1 SGHNT, CDR2 YYREEE (reference sequence). This CDR3 spans 14 amino acids. The CDR3 sequence: CASSLAGTNNEQFF. The DNA of the CDR3 is TGTGCCAGCAGCTTGGCCGGGACTAACAATGAGCAGTTCTTC. Drawing the rest from reference TRBV5-4 and TRBJ2-1, the complete variable domain is ETGVTQSPTHLIKTRGQQVTLRCSSQSGHNTVSWYQQALGQGPQFIFQYYREEENGRGNFPPRFSGLQFPNYSSELNVNALELDDSALYLCASSLAGTNNEQFFGPGTRLTVL.

This clone has just one count. This chain connects TRBV11-2 to TRBJ2-3, with D perhaps matching TRBD2 (6 bases). The CDR3 loop spans 15 amino acids. V gave up 4 bases and J gave up 1 base, with 12 bases separating them. The germline V gene encodes CDR1 SGHAT and CDR2 FQNNGV. The CDR3: CASSYDQRGTDTQYF. The CDR3 DNA follows: TGTGCCAGCAGCTATGACCAGCGGGGCACAGATACGCAGTATTTT.

The chain is built from TRBV30 and TRBJ1-5; D is possibly TRBD1 (6 bases). Per the germline V gene, CDR1 is GTSNPN and CDR2 is SVGIG (reference sequence). The germline V and J ends were trimmed by 0 bases and 4 bases, with 16 bases remaining between them. The CDR3 consists of 16 residues. For the CDR3, the DNA is TGTGCCTGGAGTGTAAGATTGGGGGCTGGTAATCAGCCCCAGCATTTT. It specifies CAWSVRLGAGNQPQHF.

V and J are TRBV5-4 and TRBJ2-2; 7 nucleotides match TRBD1. The ends lost 3 bases at V and 8 bases at J; junction bases unmatched: 10. The CDR3 length is 15 residues. Germline V gene lookup returns CDR1 SGHNT and CDR2 YYREEE (reference sequence). CDR3 protein: CASSSLIDRVGELFF. In DNA form, the CDR3 reads TGTGCCAGCAGCTCTTTAATCGACAGGGTTGGGGAGCTGTTTTTT.

This sequence joins TRBV5-1 and TRBJ2-1; possibly TRBD1 for D (5 bases). From germline, CDR1 is SGHRS and CDR2 YFSETQ. V dropped 4 bases and J dropped 8 bases, with 19 bases sitting between them. The CDR3 runs 15 residues. The CDR3 reads CASSLERLIGDEQFF. CDR3 nucleotide sequence: TGCGCCAGCAGCCTTGAGAGGTTAATAGGGGATGAGCAGTTCTTC.

This clone was counted once. The chain combines TRBV19 with TRBJ2-2; 11 nucleotides match TRBD2. The V segment lost 7 bases and the J segment 6 bases; nucleotides outside the gene matches: 7. The CDR3 extends over 15 amino acids. In germline, CDR1 is LNHDA, CDR2 SQIVND (reference sequence). Here the CDR3 DNA reads TGTGCCAGTAAACTAGCGGGAGCTCCCGCCGGGGAGCTGTTTTTT. It codes for CASKLAGAPAGELFF.

The chain employs TRBV7-2 and TRBJ2-7; tentatively, D is TRBD1 (6 bases). V lost 5 bases and J lost 4, with 18 bases in between. CDR1 is SGHTA and CDR2 is FQGNSA in the germline V gene. CDR3 length equals 15 residues. The CDR3 reads CASSPGGFQFYEQYF. The CDR3 DNA reads TGTGCCAGCAGCCCTGGGGGCTTTCAGTTTTACGAGCAGTACTTC.

The rearrangement links TRBV5-1 to TRBJ2-7; perhaps TRBD2 as D (6 bases). CDR1 and CDR2 from the germline V gene are SGHRS and YFSETQ. With 1 base removed from V and 2 bases from J, the gap between germline ends came to 19 bases. This CDR3 spans 17 amino acids. The CDR3 region is CASSLIRAGSPPYEQYF. The CDR3 nucleotides are TGCGCCAGCAGCTTGATAAGGGCGGGATCGCCCCCCTACGAGCAGTACTTC.

The chain joins TRBV9 to TRBJ2-7; 7 bases are a match to TRBD2. The germline gives CDR1 SGDLS, CDR2 YYNGEE. The V and J ends lost 3 bases and 0 bases, in that order; junction bases with no gene match: 9. The CDR3 has 16 residues. In nucleotides, the CDR3 is TGTGCCAGCAGCGCATTCGCTAGCGGAACCTCCTACGAGCAGTACTTC. It specifies CASSAFASGTSYEQYF. Full variable domain (remainder filled in from reference TRBV9 and TRBJ2-7): DSGVTQTPKHLITATGQRVTLRCSPRSGDLSVYWYQQSLDQGLQFLIQYYNGEERAKGNILERFSAQQFPDLHSELNLSSLELGDSALYFCASSAFASGTSYEQYFGPGTRLTVT.

This clone has only one observation. The CDR3 DNA is TGTGCCAGCAGCTCACTGCTACGGGAGGGCACCGGGGAGCTGTTTTTT. This sequence encodes CASSSLLREGTGELFF. The chain carries TRBV7-2 and TRBJ2-2, with 8 bases fitting TRBD2. Germline assignment: CDR1 SGHTA and CDR2 FQGNSA. The junction had 8 bases not matched to a gene; V was cut back by 4 bases and J by 4 bases. The CDR3 runs 16 residues.

This clone has a single count. This CDR3 is CASSIDRDRFSYEQYF. For the CDR3, the DNA is TGTGCCAGCAGCATAGATCGGGACCGATTCTCCTACGAGCAGTACTTC. The chain combines TRBV7-2 with TRBJ2-7, with D perhaps being TRBD1 or TRBD2 (5 bases each). Trimming stripped 5 bases from V and 0 bases from J, with 17 bases between. CDR1 and CDR2 from the germline V gene are SGHTA and FQGNSA. This CDR3 spans 16 amino acids.

This sequence joins TRBV6-5 and TRBJ2-7; D perhaps matches TRBD1 (5 bases). V was shortened by 2 bases and J by 7 bases, with 15 bases between the two germline ends. The CDR3 runs to 14 residues. Germline values: CDR1 MNHEY, CDR2 SVGAGI. The CDR3 loop reads CASSYVKGAREQYF. CDR3 coding DNA: TGTGCCAGCAGTTACGTTAAAGGGGCGAGGGAGCAGTACTTC.

DNA of the CDR3: TGTGCCAGCTCACCACTTCACGTCGACAGGGGATTCTCCTACGAGCAGTACTTC. Its protein product is CASSPLHVDRGFSYEQYF. V and J are TRBV18 and TRBJ2-7, with TRBD1 identical over 8 bases. Losses at the gene ends were 1 base for V and 0 bases for J; bases not matched to a gene: 11. The CDR3 is made up of 18 amino acids. Germline assignment: CDR1 KGHSH and CDR2 LQKENI.

The rearrangement joins TRBV19 to TRBJ2-7; no definite D call. The germline gives CDR1 LNHDA, CDR2 SQIVND (reference sequence). The ends were cut back, 5 bases at V and 9 bases at J, with 11 bases in the middle. CDR3 length: 11 residues. The CDR3 nucleotides read TGTGCCAGTAGTTCGCTCGAACGGCAGTACTTC. Its protein is CASSSLERQYF.

The chain couples TRBV2 to TRBJ2-2; 10 bases are shared with TRBD1. Germline-derived CDR1 and CDR2 are SNHLY and FYNNEI. V dropped 7 bases and J dropped 5; count of bases not matched to a gene: 4. The CDR3 runs to 14 residues. The chain's CDR3 is CASNPGQGTGELFF. The CDR3 DNA reads as TGTGCCAGCAACCCGGGACAGGGGACCGGGGAGCTGTTTTTT.

On this clone: Germline and junction disagree at one end, which may indicate a read error. The genes are TRBV11-2 and TRBJ2-2, with 11 bases that match TRBD2. This CDR3 has 16 amino acids. Germline loops: CDR1 SGHAT, CDR2 FQNNGV. CDR3 amino acids: CASSLAGGPGTGELFF. CDR3 bases: TGTGCCAGCAGTTTAGCGGGAGGGCCGGGCACCGGGGAGCTGTTTTTT.

V is TRBV6-6 and J is TRBJ2-7; D unresolved. Trimming removed 0 bases from V and 3 bases from J, with 9 bases in between. This CDR3 spans 14 amino acids. Germline CDR1 MNHNY, CDR2 SVGAGI (reference sequence). CDR3 protein: CASSYSQASYEQYF. The CDR3 nucleotides are TGTGCCAGCAGTTACTCCCAGGCTAGCTACGAGCAGTACTTC.

The genes are TRBV28 and TRBJ2-7, with 9 positions matching TRBD2. The junction had 4 bases not matched to a gene; V was cut back by 3 bases and J by 7 bases. The CDR3 is made up of 13 amino acids. Germline V gives CDR1 MDHEN, CDR2 SYDVKM. The CDR3 DNA reads as TGTGCCAGCAGTTTCGGGCTAGCGGGAGAGCAGTACTTC. This codes for CASSFGLAGEQYF.

J is TRBJ2-1 and V is TRBV5-6; TRBD2 matches 7 bases. Germline V lookup: CDR1 SGHDT, CDR2 YYEEEE. The trim removed 0 bases at V and 0 bases at J, leaving 0 bases unmatched. This CDR3 is 15 amino acids long. The CDR3 DNA reads as TGTGCCAGCAGCTTGGTAGCGGGCTCCTACAATGAGCAGTTCTTC. Its protein is CASSLVAGSYNEQFF.

This rearrangement joins TRBV10-1 to TRBJ1-1; tentative D call: TRBD1 (6 bases). CDR3 length: 12 amino acids. With 0 bases removed from V and 11 bases from J, the gap between germline ends came to 10 bases. Germline CDR1 is WNHNN and CDR2 is SYGVQD (reference sequence). The CDR3 DNA sequence: TGCGCCAGCAGTGAGTCGAACAGGGCCGCTTTCTTT. Its protein product is CASSESNRAAFF.